In this sample, the clone carrying this T cell receptor beta chain turned up many times. Each CDR3 protein is one row after TCRdb ran MiXCR on the 5' RACE reads. In the table there are tens of thousands of distinct CDR3 sequences, 8.5% to 10% of which are singletons. The data belong to a study of spatial heterogeneity in lung cancer. At the level of the study: The donor population consisted of approximately 70 patients with untreated, early-stage non-small cell lung cancer. Every unique TCR and UMI combination, on average, appeared more than ten times in raw reads. Sequencing covered available follow-up PBMC samples collected a median of approximately 25 months after resection.

In germline, CDR1 is SGHDT, CDR2 YYEEEE. Deletions cut 0 bases from V and 10 bases from J, with 10 bases between. There are 12 residues in the CDR3. Time point here: blood at routine non-recurrence follow-up after resection. TCRs were sequenced from unsorted whole RNA of tumor, nontumor lung or PBMC. The rearrangement links TRBV5-6 to TRBJ1-1; D is unclear. The TCR sequence derives from a male donor with early-stage non-small cell lung cancer. The sequencing here drew on PBMCs, taken at follow-up. Here the CDR3 DNA reads TGTGCCAGCAGCTTGGGAAGGGTTGTAGCTTTCTTT. Translated: CASSLGRVVAFF.